These T cell receptor beta chains were read from a single sample in a study of T cell changes during pregnancy in multiple sclerosis. This table comes from immunoSEQ multiplex PCR, and its TCRdb copy is limited to in-frame clones, with some not included. Of fewer than 50,000 clones listed, approximately 90% are singletons. The sample here was CD4+ T cells from peripheral blood mononuclear cells, taken in the third trimester of pregnancy. Every receptor here comes from a female donor with multiple sclerosis, enrolled in a pregnancy study. Both conserved end residues are part of each CDR3. A D gene is named only where the DNA matches it firmly. Rows may omit the clone size; those that give it use once, few, many or a size class.

>TRBD2|TRBJ2-2|-|TRBV7-7
TGTGCTAGCAGCTTAGCGATGGGACTAGCGGGTGGTTCCGGGGAGCTGTTTTTT
CASSLAMGLAGGSGELFF
>-|TRBJ2-1|-|TRBV4-2
TGTGCCAGCAGCCACACCAAGGAGGGTCGGCACAATGAGCAGTTCTTC
CASSHTKEGRHNEQFF
>TRBD2|TRBJ2-3|-|TRBV2
TGTGCCAGCAGGATGGGGGGAGGGACAGATACGCAGTATTTT
CASRMGGGTDTQYF
>-|TRBJ1-1|-|TRBV5-1
TGCGCCAGCAGCTCCCAACCGGGCGGGGGCCTCGAAGCTTTCTTT
CASSSQPGGGLEAFF
>TRBD1|TRBJ2-7|once|TRBV28
TGTGCCAGCAGTTTATCCGGGACAGGGTCTTACGAGCAGTACTTC
CASSLSGTGSYEQYF
>-|TRBJ1-1|-|TRBV30
TGTGCCTGGAGTGTCAAGAACACTGAAGCTTTCTTT
CAWSVKNTEAFF
>TRBD1|TRBJ2-7|-|TRBV6-6
TGTGCCAGCAGTTACCTGGACAGGGGGTACGAGCAGTACTTC
CASSYLDRGYEQYF
>-|TRBJ1-4|once|TRBV5-1
TGCGCCAGCAGCTTGGATGCACAGGGTGCTGAAAAACTGTTTTTT
CASSLDAQGAEKLFF
>-|TRBJ1-5|-|TRBV19
TGTGCCAGTAGCTTCCAGGGTGGCAATCAGCCCCAGCATTTT
CASSFQGGNQPQHF
>TRBD1|TRBJ2-7|once|TRBV6-6
TGTGCCAGCAGTCCGGGACAGCCTTTAATAGACGAGCAGTACTTC
CASSPGQPLIDEQYF
>-|TRBJ2-7|-|TRBV18
TGTGCCAGCTCACCACCAACTAGGAGCTCCTACGAGCAGTACTTC
CASSPPTRSSYEQYF
>TRBD1|TRBJ1-2|-|TRBV6-5
TGTGCCAGCAGTTACAGACAGGGGTATGGCTACACCTTC
CASSYRQGYGYTF
>-|TRBJ1-5|-|TRBV5-1
TGCGCCAGCAGCTTGGACGGTTATAGCAATCAGCCCCAGCATTTT
CASSLDGYSNQPQHF
>TRBD1|TRBJ1-4|-|TRBV12-5
TGTGCTAGTGGTTCGGGACAGGGGATTGGTAATGAAAAACTGTTTTTT
CASGSGQGIGNEKLFF
>TRBD2|TRBJ2-1|-|TRBV2
TGTGCCAGCAGTTTTCTAGCGGACTCTATGCAGTTCTTC
CASSFLADSMQFF
>-|TRBJ1-1|few|TRBV18
TGTGCCAGCTCACCGCCAAAGGGGGAAGGGACTGAAGCTTTCTTT
CASSPPKGEGTEAFF
>-|TRBJ2-7|once|TRBV30
TGTGCCGGTACTAGCATCAACGAGCAGTACTTC
CAGTSINEQYF
>TRBD1|TRBJ2-3|-|TRBV5-1
TGCGCCAGCAGCTCAGGGGGCATGGGAACAGATACGCAGTATTTT
CASSSGGMGTDTQYF
>-|TRBJ1-4|few|TRBV28
TGTGCCAGCAGTTTATCAACAGCCACCGAAAAACTGTTTTTT
CASSLSTATEKLFF
>-|TRBJ1-2|-|TRBV5-1
TGCGCCAGCAGCTTGGTCAGTGAGGTGGGCTACACCTTC
CASSLVSEVGYTF
>-|TRBJ2-6|-|TRBV2
TGTGCCAGCAGTGAATCAGGTTCGACCAACGTCCTGACTTTC
CASSESGSTNVLTF
>TRBD2|TRBJ2-1|-|TRBV5-1
TGCGCCAGCAGCTTACTAGCGGGAGGGCGGGATGAGCAGTTCTTC
CASSLLAGGRDEQFF
>-|TRBJ2-3|once|TRBV19
TGTGCCAGTAGTATAGCCAGTAGCGGACTCACAGATACGCAGTATTTT
CASSIASSGLTDTQYF
>TRBD2|TRBJ2-7|-|TRBV28
TGTGCCAGCAGCCTCCTTCCGGGAGGGACCTACGAGCAGTACTTC
CASSLLPGGTYEQYF
>TRBD2|TRBJ2-3|-|TRBV18
TGTGCCAGCTCACGTGTCGGCGGGGGAGATACGCAGTATTTT
CASSRVGGGDTQYF
>-|TRBJ1-5|-|TRBV19
TGTGCCAGTGTCAGGGGCAGCAATCAGCCCCAGCATTTT
CASVRGSNQPQHF
>-|TRBJ1-5|-|TRBV7-2
TGTGCCAGCAGCCCAACAGGGAGCAATCAGCCCCAGCATTTT
CASSPTGSNQPQHF
>-|TRBJ2-1|once|TRBV4-2
TGTGCCAGCAGCCAAGTAATTGAGGGCTATGAGCAGTTCTTC
CASSQVIEGYEQFF
>TRBD2|TRBJ2-1|once|TRBV10-3
TGTGCCATCAATATGGGACTAGCGAAGAATGAGCAGTTCTTC
CAINMGLAKNEQFF
>-|TRBJ2-5|-|TRBV5-1
TGCGCCAGCGCCTTCATGGGAGGAGAGACCCAGTACTTC
CASAFMGGETQYF
>TRBD1|TRBJ1-2|-|TRBV4-3
TGCGCCAGCAGCCAGGACCCGGACAGGGCCTATGGCTACACCTTC
CASSQDPDRAYGYTF
>TRBD2|TRBJ2-1|-|TRBV5-1
TGCGCCAGCAGCTTGGAAAGCGGGAAGTACAATGAGCAGTTCTTC
CASSLESGKYNEQFF
>TRBD1|TRBJ2-5|-|TRBV29-1
TGCAGCGTGGGGACAGGGGGTACTCTTGGGGAGACCCAGTACTTC
CSVGTGGTLGETQYF
>-|TRBJ2-7|-|TRBV5-6
TGTGCCAGCAGCTTAAGGCCGGAGGACGAGCAGTACTTC
CASSLRPEDEQYF
>-|TRBJ1-4|-|TRBV27
TGTGCCAGCAGTTTATCTAGGGGACAATGGAGTGAAAAACTGTTTTTT
CASSLSRGQWSEKLFF
>TRBD1|TRBJ2-7|-|TRBV19
TGTGCCAGTAGTCCACCCGGGACAGCCCCCTACGAGCAGTACTTC
CASSPPGTAPYEQYF
>-|TRBJ2-5|-|TRBV18
TGTGCCGGCTCCGGAGGGTCCCAAGAGACCCAGTACTTC
CAGSGGSQETQYF
>TRBD2|TRBJ2-3|-|TRBV5-6
TGTGCCAGCAGCTTGCGGACTAGCGGCTCTTGGGATACGCAGTATTTT
CASSLRTSGSWDTQYF
>-|TRBJ1-2|-|TRBV11-2
TGTGCCAGCAGGTCCGCAGGGGCGATATATGGCTACACCTTC
CASRSAGAIYGYTF
>TRBD1|TRBJ2-7|-|TRBV18
TGTGCCAGCTCAGCTGACAGGGATGCCTACGAGCAGTACTTC
CASSADRDAYEQYF
>TRBD2|TRBJ2-1|-|TRBV2
TGTGCCAGCAGTGAACAAGGCTGGCTAGCGGGAGTCAGCAGCTCCTACAATGAGCAGTTCTTC
CASSEQGWLAGVSSSYNEQFF
>TRBD1|TRBJ2-7|-|TRBV7-2
TGTGCCAGCAGCTTGACAGGGGCACCCTACGAGCAGTACTTC
CASSLTGAPYEQYF
>TRBD2|TRBJ2-5|-|TRBV14
TGTGCCAGCAGCCAAGGGGGAGGACTAGCGGAAGAGACCCAGTACTTC
CASSQGGGLAEETQYF
>-|TRBJ1-4|once|TRBV6-6
TGTGCCAGCAGTCAGACACGCTCTAATGAAAAACTGTTTTTT
CASSQTRSNEKLFF
>-|TRBJ2-7|once|TRBV19
TGTGCCAGTAGTATCTTCCCCCCAGGACTATCCCCAAGGAACGAGCAGTACTTC
CASSIFPPGLSPRNEQYF
>TRBD2|TRBJ2-2|-|TRBV30
TGTGCCTTGGGGGGACTAGCGGGAGCCGGGGAGCTGTTTTTT
CALGGLAGAGELFF
>-|TRBJ2-7|-|TRBV30
TGTGCCTGTTCACCACTGAGCTCCTACGAGCAGTACTTC
CACSPLSSYEQYF
>TRBD1|TRBJ1-2|-|TRBV4-2
TGTGCCAGCAGCCAGGGAACAGGGGACCATGGCTACACCTTC
CASSQGTGDHGYTF
>TRBD2|TRBJ2-4|-|TRBV13
TGTGCCAGCAGCTTAGTCCAGACTAGCGAGAACATTCAGTACTTC
CASSLVQTSENIQYF
>TRBD2|TRBJ2-3|-|TRBV5-1
TGCGCCAGCAGCTTGAACCCTAGCGGGAACACAGATACGCAGTATTTT
CASSLNPSGNTDTQYF
>TRBD1|TRBJ2-2|-|TRBV6-5
TGTGCCAGCATTCGACAGGGGATCACCGGGGAGCTGTTTTTT
CASIRQGITGELFF